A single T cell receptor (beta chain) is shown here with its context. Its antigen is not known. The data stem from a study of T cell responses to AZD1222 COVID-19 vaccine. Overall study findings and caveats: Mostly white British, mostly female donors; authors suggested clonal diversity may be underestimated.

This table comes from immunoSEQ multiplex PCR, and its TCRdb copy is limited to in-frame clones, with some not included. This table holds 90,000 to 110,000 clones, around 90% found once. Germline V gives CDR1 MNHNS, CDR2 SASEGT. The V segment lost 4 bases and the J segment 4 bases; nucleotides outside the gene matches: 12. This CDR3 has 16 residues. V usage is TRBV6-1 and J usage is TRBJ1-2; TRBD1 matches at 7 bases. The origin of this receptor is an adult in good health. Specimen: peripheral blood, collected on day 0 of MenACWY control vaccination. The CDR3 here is CASSGAGRGRGYGYTF. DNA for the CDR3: TGTGCCAGCAGTGGGGCGGGGAGGGGGCGAGGCTATGGCTACACCTTC.